The 5 T cell receptor beta chains in this list originate from one sample, sequenced in a study of T-cell memory formation after mild COVID-19 (dated by TCRdb to the early 2020s). Library preparation was by 5' RACE. The data were produced on an Illumina NovaSeq 6000. TCRdb reanalyzed the raw reads on its own, using fastp at Q25 for trimming and MiXCR for clone calling, and kept in-frame beta chains. One record per CDR3 amino acid sequence lists the most common genes and DNA. The sample has about 150,000 distinct CDR3 sequences on record, roughly 31% of them singletons. 12% of the sample rests with the top ten. Sequencing used PBMCs or a T cell subset sorted from them (not recorded which). These receptor sequences come from an adult woman who had mild COVID-19 (a few samples of this study predate the infection). The sample titles of this study are shuffled in the database, so cell type and time point are left out; the donor was told from shared clones.

CDR3 residues: CASSQVSWNTEAFF. The CDR3, as DNA: TGCGCCAGCAGCCAAGTATCATGGAACACTGAAGCTTTCTTT. The chain has TRBV4-3 and TRBJ1-1; D gene unclear. CDR1 and CDR2 from the germline V gene are LGHNA and YSLEER. With 1 base removed from V and 1 base from J, the gap between germline ends came to 7 bases. There are 14 residues in the CDR3.

The chain is built from TRBV5-1 and TRBJ2-3; D is possibly TRBD1 or TRBD2 (6 bases each). V lost 6 bases and J 2 bases, leaving 16 bases between the germline ends. Germline CDR1 reads SGHRS; CDR2 reads YFSETQ. This CDR3 region has 15 residues. CDR3 in amino acids: CASTGGAGATDTQYF. The CDR3 region has the DNA TGCGCCAGCACCGGAGGGGCAGGGGCCACAGATACGCAGTATTTT. Filled out from reference TRBV5-1 and TRBJ2-3, the complete variable domain reads KAGVTQTPRYLIKTRGQQVTLSCSPISGHRSVSWYQQTPGQGLQFLFEYFSETQRNKGNFPGRFSGRQFSNSRSEMNVSTLELGDSALYLCASTGGAGATDTQYFGPGTRLTVL.

This clonotype was recorded only once. This sequence joins TRBV9 and TRBJ2-3; the D is unclear. Trimming stripped 0 bases from V and 8 bases from J, with 19 bases between. The length of the CDR3 is 16 residues. CDR1 is SGDLS, CDR2 YYNGEE, per germline. CDR3 coding DNA: TGTGCCAGCAGCGTAGCAACCCCGACTGTCTCCGGTACGCAGTATTTT. It translates to CASSVATPTVSGTQYF.

This clonotype turned up a few times. The chain combines TRBV6-5 with TRBJ2-7, with D perhaps matching TRBD1 (6 bases). Germline CDR1 reads MNHEY; CDR2 reads SVGAGI. The CDR3 runs 14 residues. Trimming left V 6 bases short and J 3 bases short, with 15 bases between. Here the CDR3 reads CASSLRGQSYEQYF. CDR3 sequence (DNA): TGTGCCAGCAGCCTTAGAGGACAGAGCTACGAGCAGTACTTC.

This rearrangement joins TRBV7-6 to TRBJ1-4, with 9 nucleotides matching TRBD1. The CDR3 has 16 amino acids. Trimming removed 5 bases from V and 5 bases from J; junction bases left unmatched: 9. The germline CDR1 and CDR2 sequences are SGHVS and FNYEAQ. The CDR3 reads CASSPDRGPINEKLFF. The CDR3 bases are TGTGCCAGCAGCCCGGACAGGGGCCCAATAAATGAAAAACTGTTTTTT.